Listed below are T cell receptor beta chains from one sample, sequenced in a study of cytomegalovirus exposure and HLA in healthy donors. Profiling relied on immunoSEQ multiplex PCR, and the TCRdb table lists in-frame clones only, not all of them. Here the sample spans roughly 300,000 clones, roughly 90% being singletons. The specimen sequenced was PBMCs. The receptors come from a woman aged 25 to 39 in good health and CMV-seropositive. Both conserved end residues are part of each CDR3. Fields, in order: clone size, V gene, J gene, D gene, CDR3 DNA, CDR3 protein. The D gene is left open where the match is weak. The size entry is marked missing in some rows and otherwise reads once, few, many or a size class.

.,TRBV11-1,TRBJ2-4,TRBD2,TGTGCCAGCAGCTTAGGAGGGACTAGCGACAACATTCAGTACTTC,CASSLGGTSDNIQYF
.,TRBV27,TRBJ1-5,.,TGTGCCAGCAGTCCCCGACAGTCTATAGCAAATCAGCCCCAGCATTTT,CASSPRQSIANQPQHF
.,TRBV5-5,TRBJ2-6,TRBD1,TGTGCCAGCAGCTTGAGCCAGCCAGGGGGCCTGGGGGCCAACGTCCTGACTTTC,CASSLSQPGGLGANVLTF
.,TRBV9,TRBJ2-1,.,TGTGCCAGCAGCGTAGGAATATACAATGAGCAGTTCTTC,CASSVGIYNEQFF
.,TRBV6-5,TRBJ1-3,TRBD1,TGTGCCAGCAGTCGACAGGGGTACCCTGGAAACACCATATATTTT,CASSRQGYPGNTIYF
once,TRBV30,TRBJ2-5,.,TGTGCCTGGAGTAGGGGGGGCGCAGAGACCCAGTACTTC,CAWSRGGAETQYF
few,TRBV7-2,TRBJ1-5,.,TGTGCCAGCAGCCCAAACTACGGGGAGACCCAGCATTTT,CASSPNYGETQHF
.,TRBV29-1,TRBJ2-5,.,TGCAGCGTTGTAGGCGAGACCCAGTACTTC,CSVVGETQYF
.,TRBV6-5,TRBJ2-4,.,TGTGCCAGCAGCCCAGGACTAACTAAAAACATTCAGTACTTC,CASSPGLTKNIQYF
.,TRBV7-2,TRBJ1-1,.,TGTGCCAGCAGCCTAGGAGGGGCAGTCGACACTGAAGCTTTCTTT,CASSLGGAVDTEAFF
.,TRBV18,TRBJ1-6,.,TGTGCCAGCTCCCAGGACAGCTCCTATAATTCACCCCTCCACTTT,CASSQDSSYNSPLHF
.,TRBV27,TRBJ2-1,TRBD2,TGTGCCAGCAGTCCTAGCGGGCTTTACTACAATGAGCAGTTCTTC,CASSPSGLYYNEQFF
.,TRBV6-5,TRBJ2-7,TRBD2,TGTGCCAGCAGTCAACTAGCGGGGGCCTACGAGCAGTACTTC,CASSQLAGAYEQYF
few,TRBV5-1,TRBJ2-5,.,TGCGCCAGCAGAAGGGACGAAGAGACCCAGTACTTC,CASRRDEETQYF
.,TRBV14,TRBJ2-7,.,TGTGCCAGCAGCCAAGATCTCGGGGGGCGCAACTCCTACGAGCAGTACTTC,CASSQDLGGRNSYEQYF
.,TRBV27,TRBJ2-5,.,TGTGCCAGCAGTTTACAGGGAAGCCAAGAGACCCAGTACTTC,CASSLQGSQETQYF
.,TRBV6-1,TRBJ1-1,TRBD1,TGTGCCAGCAGACAGGGGGCGACTAACACTGAAGCTTTCTTT,CASRQGATNTEAFF